The 11 T cell receptor beta chains in this list originate from one sample, sequenced in a study of blood T cell repertoires in COVID-19 (dated by TCRdb to about 2020). The protocol used for the library was the immunoSEQ multiplex PCR assay. Held by TCRdb, this immuneACCESS table contains in-frame sequences only and omits some clones. Under half of the omission traces to an unresolved V gene where checked; the cause of the rest is unknown. This sample gives some 150,000 clones in total; 75% to 80% of them show up just once. Roughly 1.8% of the sample is in the top ten clones. Sequenced material: peripheral blood. The receptor set was obtained from a man older than 75 with acute or convalescent COVID-19.

Note on this clone: Its ends do not fully match the called genes, so a read error is possible. The V gene is TRBV6-2 or TRBV6-3, the J gene TRBJ2-5, with 9 nucleotides matching TRBD1. The germline CDR1 and CDR2 sequences are MNHEY and SVGEGT. The CDR3 length is 18 residues. This CDR3 reads CASTYGLSGTGRVETQYF. The CDR3 DNA sequence: TGTGCCAGCACTTACGGACTATCCGGGACAGGGAGGGTGGAGACCCAGTACTTC.

The rearrangement links TRBV7-9 to TRBJ2-5; tentative D call: TRBD2 (7 bases). V lost 5 bases, J lost 4 bases, and 23 bases lay in between. The CDR3 has 17 residues. Germline V gives CDR1 SEHNR, CDR2 FQNEAQ (reference sequence). CDR3 residues: CASSVRGGGTGGETQYF. CDR3 in DNA: TGTGCCAGCAGCGTACGTGGCGGGGGCACGGGGGGAGAGACCCAGTACTTC.

The CDR3 sequence is CASSLARGEQFF. DNA of the CDR3: TGTGCCAGCAGCTTAGCACGGGGAGAGCAGTTCTTC. This chain joins TRBV7-9 and TRBJ2-1; perhaps TRBD2 as D (5 bases). Germline CDR1 and CDR2: SEHNR and FQNEAQ (reference sequence). This CDR3 contains 12 residues. Trimming pared 0 bases from V and 10 bases from J, leaving 7 bases between.

V gene TRBV3-1 (or the pseudogene TRBV3-2) combines with J gene TRBJ2-1; D might be TRBD1 (5 bases). Germline V gene data show CDR1 as LGHDT and CDR2 as YNNKEL (reference sequence). The germline V and J ends were trimmed by 0 bases and 2 bases, with 14 bases remaining between them. The CDR3 length is 17 residues. CDR3 region: CASSQDLVAGTYNEQFF. The CDR3 nucleotides are TGTGCCAGCAGCCAAGATCTGGTGGCAGGGACCTACAATGAGCAGTTCTTC.

The genes are TRBV27 and TRBJ1-4, with D uncertain. CDR1 MNHEY and CDR2 SMNVEV come from the germline V gene (reference sequence). V was pared by 5 bases and J by 7 bases, with 14 bases between. The CDR3 is 14 residues long. This CDR3 is CASSANSGTEKLFF. In nucleotides, the CDR3 is TGTGCCAGCAGTGCCAACAGCGGAACTGAAAAACTGTTTTTT.

The chain recombines TRBV18 with TRBJ2-5; 7 bases are a match to TRBD1. The V gene end was trimmed by 3 bases and the J gene end by 5 bases; junction bases not matched to a gene: 12. Per the germline V gene, CDR1 is KGHSH and CDR2 is LQKENI. This CDR3 has 16 residues. CDR3 DNA: TGTGCCAGCTCACCCCCAGGGGGAATGCTGGTGGAGACCCAGTACTTC. This encodes CASSPPGGMLVETQYF.

V usage is TRBV10-1 and J usage is TRBJ2-7; perhaps TRBD2 as D (5 bases). The CDR3 runs to 16 residues. The germline V and J ends were trimmed by 2 bases and 2 bases, with 16 bases remaining between them. Germline values: CDR1 WNHNN, CDR2 SYGVQD (reference sequence). DNA of the CDR3: TGCGCCAGCAGTGAGGGGTGGGAGCGGTACACCTACGAGCAGTACGTC. This gives the protein CASSEGWERYTYEQYV.

The chain employs TRBV19 and TRBJ2-7; 7 bases align to TRBD2. This CDR3 contains 14 residues. Germline trimming cut 8 bases from V and 2 bases from J; bases unmatched to any gene: 9. CDR1 and CDR2 from the germline V gene are LNHDA and SQIVND (reference sequence). CDR3 DNA sequence: TGTGCCAGTTTCGGGGGGACGGGGACCTACGAGCAGTACGTC. Translated: CASFGGTGTYEQYV.

This chain links TRBV14 with TRBJ2-7, with unresolved D. The CDR3 loop spans 13 amino acids. Germline loops: CDR1 SGHDN, CDR2 FVKESK. Trimming cost V 2 bases and J 6 bases, with 11 bases left between them. The CDR3 sequence: CASSQSRSGEQYF. The DNA of the CDR3 is TGTGCCAGCAGCCAAAGCAGGTCCGGCGAGCAGTACTTC.

The chain links TRBV11-3 to TRBJ1-1; D might be TRBD1 (5 bases). The V and J ends lost 5 bases and 1 base respectively, with 14 bases between them. This CDR3 contains 15 residues. Germline CDR1 is SGHNT and CDR2 is YENEEA. The CDR3 is CASSPYRTQNTEAFF. CDR3 sequence (DNA): TGTGCCAGCAGCCCCTACAGGACGCAGAACACTGAAGCTTTCTTT.

V usage is TRBV19 and J usage is TRBJ1-1; 10 bases fit TRBD1. CDR3 length: 16 residues. V shed 7 bases and J 5 bases; nucleotides not matched to a gene: 13. CDR1 and CDR2 from the germline V gene are LNHDA and SQIVND (reference sequence). The CDR3 DNA follows: TGTGCCAGTACTCCCACGGTGACAGGGGGCTGGACTGAAGCTTTCTTT. This sequence encodes CASTPTVTGGWTEAFF.